A single sample is the source of the 31 T cell receptor beta chains below, sequenced in a study of T cell repertoires in cytomegalovirus infection. Antigens for these TCRs are unknown. Via MiXCR, TCRdb re-called the reads, giving one row per CDR3 protein. The repertoire has a few hundred thousand distinct CDR3 sequences, about 35% of them found once; the top ten carry about 13%. The specimen was cultured PBMCs, collected from culture after CMV antigen stimulation. Receptors originate from a human donor in good health (CMV status not recorded). Some clones in this sample may be carry-over from other donors' samples.

This clonotype appeared many times. The chain uses TRBV7-2 and TRBJ1-2; 7 bases agree with TRBD1. After removal of 5 bases from V and 2 bases from J, the junction contained 8 bases not matched to a gene. CDR1 and CDR2 from the germline V gene are SGHTA and FQGNSA. This CDR3 spans 15 amino acids. DNA for the CDR3: TGTGCCAGCAGCCCCACGTCACAGGGGAACTATGGCTACACCTTC. It codes for CASSPTSQGNYGYTF.

CDR3 nucleotides: TGTGCCACCGGGGACAGGGTCATGAACACTGAAGCTTTCTTT. Protein: CATGDRVMNTEAFF. V and J are TRBV15 and TRBJ1-1; 9 bases line up with TRBD1. V lost 8 bases and J lost 0; bases outside the gene matches: 4. CDR3 length equals 14 residues. CDR1 is LNHNV and CDR2 is YYDKDF in the germline V gene (reference sequence).

The table lists this clonotype with a few counts. V and J are TRBV20-1 and TRBJ2-3; D possibly matches TRBD1 or TRBD2 (6 bases each). This CDR3 has 15 residues. V was shortened by 3 bases and J by 2 bases, with 15 bases between the two germline ends. CDR1 is DFQATT, CDR2 SNEGSKA, per germline (reference sequence). The CDR3 DNA sequence: TGCAGTGCTAGCGGACTTGGGGGGCACACAGATACGCAGTATTTT. Its translation is CSASGLGGHTDTQYF.

This clonotype was found many times. The chain has TRBV7-8 and TRBJ2-1; possible D gene TRBD2, 6 bases. Germline CDR1 is SGHVS and CDR2 is FQNEAQ. V was clipped by 5 bases and J by 9 bases, with 20 bases between them. This CDR3 is built from 15 residues. The CDR3 is CASSLGAGSVFEQFF. The CDR3, as DNA: TGTGCCAGCAGCCTAGGAGCGGGTTCGGTTTTTGAGCAGTTCTTC.

The chain is built from TRBV27 and TRBJ2-3; D possibly corresponds to TRBD1 (5 bases). The CDR3 loop spans 14 amino acids. Trimming removed 0 bases from V and 4 bases from J, with 8 bases in between. Looked up from germline, CDR1 is MNHEY and CDR2 is SMNVEV (reference sequence). CDR3 protein: CASSLSWGADTQYF. In DNA, the CDR3 is TGTGCCAGCAGTTTATCGTGGGGCGCAGATACGCAGTATTTT.

V and J are TRBV5-4 and TRBJ1-1; possibly TRBD1 for D (5 bases). CDR1 is SGHNT and CDR2 is YYREEE in the germline V gene (reference sequence). This CDR3 has 13 amino acids. Trimming removed 3 bases from V and 7 bases from J, with 13 bases in between. The CDR3 sequence is CASSSPGRVEAFF. CDR3 DNA sequence: TGTGCCAGCAGCTCCCCGGGGCGCGTTGAAGCTTTCTTT.

V usage is TRBV5-1 and J usage is TRBJ2-3; D is uncertain. The germline V gene has CDR1 SGHRS and CDR2 YFSETQ. The CDR3 spans 16 residues. Trimming cost V 0 bases and J 2 bases, with 13 bases left between them. Here the CDR3 reads CASSLVTNSPTDTQYF. The CDR3 bases are TGCGCCAGCAGCTTGGTGACAAATTCTCCCACAGATACGCAGTATTTT.

The V and J genes are TRBV11-3 and TRBJ1-6; possible D gene TRBD1, 5 bases. Germline loops: CDR1 SGHNT, CDR2 YENEEA. This CDR3 has 13 amino acids. Trimming left V 2 bases short and J 14 bases short, with 13 bases between. The CDR3 protein is CASSLTQAEALHF. CDR3 sequence (DNA): TGTGCCAGCAGCTTAACACAGGCGGAGGCCCTCCACTTT. The whole variable domain, remainder taken from reference TRBV11-3 and TRBJ1-6, is EAGVVQSPRYKIIEKKQPVAFWCNPISGHNTLYWYLQNLGQGPELLIRYENEEAVDDSQLPKDRFSAERLKGVDSTLKIQPAELGDSAVYLCASSLTQAEALHFGNGTRLTVT.

The chain uses TRBV19 and TRBJ1-2, with 7 bases identical to TRBD1. CDR3 size: 14 residues. J gave up 2 bases and V 7 bases, and 7 bases lay outside the gene matches. Germline CDR1 and CDR2: LNHDA and SQIVND (reference sequence). The CDR3 protein is CASNGDRANYGYTF. As DNA, the CDR3 is TGTGCCAGTAACGGAGACAGGGCGAACTATGGCTACACCTTC.

This clonotype was picked up a small number of times. This chain connects TRBV19 to TRBJ2-1; TRBD2 aligns across 7 bases. J lost 0 bases, V lost 6 bases, and 20 bases had no gene match. Germline V gene sequence: CDR1 LNHDA, CDR2 SQIVND (reference sequence). The CDR3 extends over 20 amino acids. Here the CDR3 DNA reads TGTGCCAGTAGAGCGCGGGCGGGAGCTATAATAATAGGCTCCTACAATGAGCAGTTCTTC. It encodes CASRARAGAIIIGSYNEQFF.

This clonotype was recorded a few times. The chain carries TRBV4-1 and TRBJ2-5; no clear D. V dropped 1 base and J dropped 1 base, with 7 bases sitting between them. The CDR3 consists of 14 residues. Germline CDR1 MGHRA, CDR2 YSYEKL. The CDR3 here is CASSQGGIQETQYF. The CDR3 coding sequence is TGCGCCAGCAGCCAAGGGGGAATCCAAGAGACCCAGTACTTC.

This chain links TRBV19 with TRBJ2-3, with 7 bases aligning to TRBD1. In germline, CDR1 is LNHDA, CDR2 SQIVND (reference sequence). V was pared by 5 bases and J by 2 bases, with 7 bases of the junction left unmatched. This CDR3 is 15 amino acids long. The CDR3 DNA reads TGTGCCAGTAGTGCAAGACAGGGCTACACAGATACGCAGTATTTT. Its translation: CASSARQGYTDTQYF.

Notes on this clonotype: A read error may account for a junction end that differs from germline. The V gene is TRBV7-7, the J gene TRBJ2-3; D uncertain. Germline CDR1 reads SSHAT; CDR2 reads FNYEAQ (reference sequence). The CDR3 extends over 15 amino acids. DNA for the CDR3: TGTGCTAGCAGCCCGGGCCTCCTCTCCCCAGATACGCAGTATTTT. Its translation: CASSPGLLSPDTQYF.

The rearrangement uses TRBV20-1 and TRBJ2-5; TRBD2 agrees at 7 bases. The CDR3 consists of 12 residues. With V trimmed by 6 bases and J by 0 bases, 1 base remained unmatched. The germline CDR1 and CDR2 sequences are DFQATT and SNEGSKA (reference sequence). CDR3 sequence: CSASGNQETQYF. The DNA for the CDR3 is TGCAGTGCCAGCGGGAACCAAGAGACCCAGTACTTC.

V is TRBV4-2 and J is TRBJ2-5; D ambiguous. Germline V lookup: CDR1 LGHNA, CDR2 YNFKEQ. The CDR3 has 15 amino acids. Trimming pared 1 base from V and 5 bases from J, leaving 14 bases between. CDR3 sequence reads: CASSQGSLLEETQYF. The CDR3 region has the DNA TGTGCCAGCAGCCAAGGCTCACTGTTGGAGGAGACCCAGTACTTC.

The V call is TRBV11-2, the J call TRBJ2-1; 9 bases match TRBD2. Trimming took 5 bases from V and 4 from J; bases not matched to a gene: 9. CDR3 length: 16 amino acids. The germline V gene encodes CDR1 SGHAT and CDR2 FQNNGV. The CDR3 region is CASSKSTSGIYNEQFF. CDR3 nucleotide sequence: TGTGCCAGCAGCAAATCGACTAGCGGCATATACAATGAGCAGTTCTTC.

This clonotype came up a few times. The chain combines TRBV4-1 with TRBJ2-5, with D perhaps matching TRBD2 (5 bases). The germline gives CDR1 MGHRA, CDR2 YSYEKL. The CDR3 is 16 amino acids. Trimming cost V 5 bases and J 1 base, with 17 bases left between them. CDR3 protein: CASSKRRGEGQETQYF. CDR3 nucleotides: TGCGCCAGCAGCAAGAGACGTGGCGAGGGCCAAGAGACCCAGTACTTC.

This clonotype was seen ten or more times. The chain carries TRBV28 and TRBJ2-1; 13 bases are shared with TRBD2. Losses at the gene ends were 6 bases for V and 7 bases for J; bases not matched to a gene: 12. The CDR3 contains 17 residues. CDR1 is MDHEN, CDR2 SYDVKM, per germline. The CDR3 loop reads CASSPGLAGELGNEQFF. Written as DNA, the CDR3 is TGTGCCAGCAGCCCAGGACTAGCGGGAGAATTGGGGAATGAGCAGTTCTTC.

This chain joins TRBV6-2 or TRBV6-3 and TRBJ2-1; 8 nucleotides match TRBD2. This CDR3 comprises 19 residues. V was clipped by 4 bases and J by 0 bases; unmatched bases: 14. Germline CDR1 and CDR2: MNHEY and SVGEGT. The CDR3 region has the DNA TGTGCCAGCAGTTCAGTACTTAGCGGGACTCGTCTCTCCTACAATGAGCAGTTCTTC. As protein: CASSSVLSGTRLSYNEQFF.

J is TRBJ2-7 and V is TRBV11-2; TRBD1 agrees at 8 bases. V dropped 7 bases and J dropped 6; count of bases not matched to a gene: 17. Germline loops: CDR1 SGHAT, CDR2 FQNNGV. This CDR3 region has 16 residues. In DNA form, the CDR3 reads TGTGCCAGCACCCTATCATCAAGGCCAGGGGGCGTCGAGCAGTACTTC. Its translation: CASTLSSRPGGVEQYF.

This clonotype showed up just a few times. The chain combines TRBV7-9 with TRBJ2-3; D not resolved. Trimming left V 4 bases short and J 0 bases short, with 11 bases between. CDR1 and CDR2 (germline): SEHNR, FQNEAQ (reference sequence). This CDR3 spans 15 amino acids. The CDR3 DNA is TGTGCCAGCAGCTCGGCACCCACTAGCACAGATACGCAGTATTTT. Its protein is CASSSAPTSTDTQYF.

The CDR3 spells CASSPRNEETQYF. Here the CDR3 DNA reads TGTGCCAGCAGCCCCCGTAACGAAGAGACCCAGTACTTC. The rearrangement links TRBV7-2 to TRBJ2-5, with D unclear. Germline V gives CDR1 SGHTA, CDR2 FQGNSA. This CDR3 region has 13 residues. V lost 5 bases and J lost 3, with 10 bases in between.

V gene TRBV5-6 combines with J gene TRBJ1-5, with 7 bases identical to TRBD1. V shed 1 base and J 6 bases; nucleotides not matched to a gene: 7. The CDR3 contains 15 residues. Germline lookup yields CDR1 SGHDT and CDR2 YYEEEE. The CDR3 DNA sequence: TGTGCCAGCAGCTTGATGGCAGGGGGTTTTCAGCCCCAGCATTTT. Protein product: CASSLMAGGFQPQHF. The entire variable domain, with the rest obtained from reference TRBV5-6 and TRBJ1-5, is as follows: DAGVTQSPTHLIKTRGQQVTLRCSPKSGHDTVSWYQQALGQGPQFIFQYYEEEERQRGNFPDRFSGHQFPNYSSELNVNALLLGDSALYLCASSLMAGGFQPQHFGDGTRLSIL.

This clonotype has just a few counts. The V and J genes are TRBV20-1 and TRBJ2-1; no definite D call. Trimming took 1 base from V and 6 from J, leaving 4 bases between them. Germline V gene data show CDR1 as DFQATT and CDR2 as SNEGSKA (reference sequence). The CDR3 is 11 residues long. The CDR3 DNA reads as TGCAGTGCTAGAGGAGTCAATGAGCAGTTCTTC. Its protein product is CSARGVNEQFF.

The table lists this clonotype with many counts. The chain has TRBV7-2 and TRBJ2-5; no definite D call. Germline lookup yields CDR1 SGHTA and CDR2 FQGNSA. This CDR3 is 16 amino acids long. Trimming removed 2 bases at V and 2 bases at J, with 15 bases between. The chain's CDR3 is CASSLLPRGGQETQYF. The CDR3 region has the DNA TGTGCCAGCAGCTTACTTCCGCGAGGCGGTCAAGAGACCCAGTACTTC.

The chain carries TRBV5-1 and TRBJ1-5; 8 positions match TRBD1. V gave up 0 bases and J gave up 3 bases; unmatched junction bases: 2. Germline CDR1 is SGHRS and CDR2 is YFSETQ. This CDR3 region has 15 residues. DNA for the CDR3: TGCGCCAGCAGCTTGGCGGGACAGGCCAATCAGCCCCAGCATTTT. Its protein is CASSLAGQANQPQHF.

This clonotype came up a few times. This chain joins TRBV12-5 and TRBJ1-5, with TRBD1 matching over 9 bases. The CDR3 has 15 amino acids. Germline lookup yields CDR1 LGHNT and CDR2 FRNRAP. The V and J ends lost 5 bases and 7 bases, in that order; junction bases with no gene match: 9. The CDR3 here is CASGPGDRDNQPQHF. The DNA for the CDR3 is TGTGCTAGTGGTCCCGGGGACAGGGACAACCAGCCCCAGCATTTT.

A few counts support this clonotype. The chain joins TRBV7-2 to TRBJ2-5; TRBD2 is a possible D gene (6 bases). V was clipped by 6 bases and J by 5 bases, with 16 bases between them. The CDR3 runs to 14 residues. Germline CDR1 is SGHTA and CDR2 is FQGNSA. CDR3 residues: CASSPRVGGETQYF. The CDR3 DNA is TGTGCCAGCAGTCCTCGAGTTGGGGGGGAGACCCAGTACTTC.

This clonotype was counted between two and nine times. As DNA, the CDR3 is TGTGCCAGCAGCCAGACCGGGACAGGGTATGGCTACACCTTC. Its protein product is CASSQTGTGYGYTF. The rearrangement links TRBV4-2 to TRBJ1-2; 9 positions agree with TRBD1. The germline V gene encodes CDR1 LGHNA and CDR2 YNFKEQ. The length of the CDR3 is 14 residues. V gave up 3 bases and J gave up 5 bases; unmatched junction bases: 4.

This rearrangement joins TRBV6-2 or TRBV6-3 to TRBJ2-1, with 10 bases that match TRBD2. The germline V gene has CDR1 MNHEY and CDR2 SVGEGT. CDR3 length: 17 amino acids. Trimming removed 0 bases from V and 4 bases from J; junction bases left unmatched: 6. The CDR3 sequence is CASSYSSGLATYNEQFF. DNA of the CDR3: TGTGCCAGCAGTTACTCATCGGGACTAGCGACATACAATGAGCAGTTCTTC.

This clonotype has just one count. The rearrangement links TRBV28 to TRBJ1-1; D call uncertain. CDR1 and CDR2 from the germline V gene are MDHEN and SYDVKM. This CDR3 is built from 12 residues. V lost 7 bases to trimming and J lost 3 bases, with 9 bases between them. The CDR3 DNA reads as TGTGCCAGCACCCCCCAGGACACTGAAGCTTTCTTT. Translating gives CASTPQDTEAFF.